This T cell receptor (beta chain) was sequenced in a study of blood T cell repertoires in COVID-19 (dated by TCRdb to 2020 to 2021). About the investigation overall: Samples from collaborators originated in the United States, Italy and Spain and spanned both the acute and convalescent phases of COVID-19. The material from the prospective study consisted of cDNA or gDNA derived from T cells, B-cell-depleted T cells, or PBMCs. The dataset comprised deeply sampled blood TCRbeta repertoires from subjects exposed to, actively infected with, or recovered from COVID-19. The repertoires were released in a freely available public database intended as a resource for research on the immune response to SARS-CoV-2. The samples were drawn from the first 160 participants of the ongoing ImmuneRACE study and from about 1,200 subjects provided by 6 global collaborators. The sample metadata nearly always contained a de-identified subject ID, COVID-19 status, age in years and sex. Where available, HLA class I and class II types were taken from metadata supplied by the sample provider and were not determined by assay-based typing. What the authors observed across the whole study: The quantity of clinical and demographic metadata differed by source and by participant and was supplied without curation.

Reading from cysteine to phenylalanine, the CDR3 counts 14 amino acids. This entry keeps only the CDR3 DNA: 42 bases, framed from base 1. CDR1 and CDR2, per the germline V gene, are MNHEY and SVGAGI. V is clipped by 7 bases and J by 1 base, and the sequence between their germline boundaries is 13 bases long. The immunoSEQ Assay, a bias-controlled multiplex PCR, was used to amplify TCRbeta CDR3 regions from genomic DNA. The study's own analysis went as follows. Within the assay, amplification of reference gene primers was used to estimate how many nucleated cells each sample contained. To quantify the absolute abundance of each unique TCRbeta CDR3 rearrangement, sequence reads were collapsed and filtered. Productive Simpson clonality was computed per sample as the square root of Simpson's diversity index over productive rearrangements. Drawn from immuneACCESS, this table holds only the in-frame rearrangements with V and J called that TCRdb kept. Clones are partly lost; checked studies trace under half to an unresolved V gene and leave the rest unexplained. V, J and clone size were drawn from that table, and D and trimming were deduced from the DNA. The sample data list 90,000 to 150,000 clones, and approximately 81% of these were observed just once. The biggest ten clones account for approximately 4% of the sample.

Collaborating institutions collected whole blood in K2EDTA tubes following their own protocols. For TCRbeta analysis, collaborators shipped samples in one of three forms: frozen whole blood, isolated PBMCs, or DNA extracted from either of those sample types. Notes on this clone: Its antigen target is currently unknown. Per-base quality was not reported, and no clone a single base away is much larger than it.

The V and J segments used are TRBV6-5 and TRBJ1-1; possibly the D gene is TRBD1, per 6 matching bases. The sequence came from an elderly woman with acute or convalescent COVID-19. The sample consisted of peripheral blood. The CDR3: CASNNRASNTEAFF. The DNA is as follows: TGTGCCAGCAATAACAGGGCATCGAACACTGAAGCTTTCTTT.